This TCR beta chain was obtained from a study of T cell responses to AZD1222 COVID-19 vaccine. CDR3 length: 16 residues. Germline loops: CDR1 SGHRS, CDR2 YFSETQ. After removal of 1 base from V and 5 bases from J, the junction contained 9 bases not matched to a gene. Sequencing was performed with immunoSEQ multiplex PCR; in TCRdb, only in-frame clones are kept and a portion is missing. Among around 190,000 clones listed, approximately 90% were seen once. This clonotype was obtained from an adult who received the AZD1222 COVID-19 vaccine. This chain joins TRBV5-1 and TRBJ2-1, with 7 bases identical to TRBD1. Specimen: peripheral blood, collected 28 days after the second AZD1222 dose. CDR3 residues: CASSLRATGDHNEQFF. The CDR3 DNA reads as TGCGCCAGCAGCTTGAGGGCCACAGGGGACCACAATGAGCAGTTCTTC. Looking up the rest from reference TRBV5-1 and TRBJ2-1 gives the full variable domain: KAGVTQTPRYLIKTRGQQVTLSCSPISGHRSVSWYQQTPGQGLQFLFEYFSETQRNKGNFPGRFSGRQFSNSRSEMNVSTLELGDSALYLCASSLRATGDHNEQFFGPGTRLTVL.